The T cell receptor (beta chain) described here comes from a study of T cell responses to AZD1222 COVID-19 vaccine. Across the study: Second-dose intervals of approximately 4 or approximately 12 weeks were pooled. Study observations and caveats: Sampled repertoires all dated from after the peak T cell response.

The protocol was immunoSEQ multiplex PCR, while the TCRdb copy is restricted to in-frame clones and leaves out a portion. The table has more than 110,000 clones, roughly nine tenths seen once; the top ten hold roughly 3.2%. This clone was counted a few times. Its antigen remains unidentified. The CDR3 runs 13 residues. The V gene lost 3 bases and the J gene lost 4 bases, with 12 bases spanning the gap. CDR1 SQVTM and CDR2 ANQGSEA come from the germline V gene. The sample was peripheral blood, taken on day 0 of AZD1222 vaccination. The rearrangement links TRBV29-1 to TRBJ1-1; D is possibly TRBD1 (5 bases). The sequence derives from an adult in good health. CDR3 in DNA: TGCAGCGTTGACGTGGTGGGGGGCACTGAAGCTTTCTTT. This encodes CSVDVVGGTEAFF.